A selection of T cell receptor beta chains follows, all from one sample in a study of blood T cells in healthy people across ages. TCRdb re-called the 5' RACE reads through MiXCR, storing one row per CDR3 protein. The sample holds fewer than 1.5 million distinct CDR3 sequences, approximately 40% seen once. Sequencing input: blood. Receptors originate from a woman between 18 and 29 years old in good health. CDR3s include the opening cysteine and the closing phenylalanine or tryptophan. Part of the rows lack a size; the others show once, few, many or a class for expanded clones.

size: .; V: TRBV12-5; J: .; CDR3: CASGVTERETQYF
size: once; V: TRBV5-1; J: TRBJ1-6; CDR3: CASSLSGQERSPLHF
size: .; V: TRBV7-8; J: TRBJ1-5; CDR3: CASSLTSRQEGVRNQPQHF
size: few; V: TRBV11-2; J: TRBJ2-1; CDR3: CASSFYPGVGQFF
size: .; V: TRBV27; J: TRBJ2-7; CDR3: CASSLSPGDYEQYF
size: .; V: TRBV7-8; J: TRBJ1-4; CDR3: CASGGGPNEKLFF
size: .; V: TRBV7-2; J: TRBJ2-6; CDR3: CASSLLQPTSSGANVLTF
size: few; V: TRBV6-6; J: TRBJ2-5; CDR3: CASSKAKTQYF
size: once; V: TRBV7-2; J: TRBJ1-3; CDR3: CASSSNSPGPGNTIYF
size: .; V: TRBV12-3/TRBV12-4; J: TRBJ2-1; CDR3: CASTFSGRNEQFF
size: .; V: TRBV6-1; J: TRBJ1-4; CDR3: CASSSPQELFF
size: many; V: TRBV10-3; J: TRBJ1-2; CDR3: CAISESDSHGGYTF
size: few; V: TRBV28; J: TRBJ1-2; CDR3: CASSFGGAGSGYGYTF
size: .; V: TRBV15; J: TRBJ2-1; CDR3: CATSVYVADEQFF
size: .; V: TRBV5-1; J: TRBJ2-5; CDR3: CASSLWVSETQYF
size: .; V: TRBV6-5; J: TRBJ2-1; CDR3: CASSYLFDRTHNEQFF
size: .; V: TRBV7-9; J: TRBJ2-1; CDR3: CANSSAGTSIVEQFF
size: few; V: TRBV6-6; J: TRBJ2-7; CDR3: CASSYWDRREQYF
size: .; V: TRBV14; J: TRBJ1-1; CDR3: CASSQDLAATEAFF
size: .; V: TRBV27; J: TRBJ1-1; CDR3: CASSFLPDSPITRIEAFF
size: .; V: TRBV19; J: TRBJ2-7; CDR3: CASSTTGDAGEQYF
size: .; V: TRBV10-1; J: TRBJ2-3; CDR3: CASSNPGTSGGSTDTQYF